This T cell receptor beta chain was profiled in a study of Ad26.COV2.S vaccination and SARS-CoV-2 variants (dated by TCRdb to the early 2020s). Broadly, across the study: Donors in the vaccine arm were drawn from COV1001, a multicentre, randomized, double-blind, placebo-controlled phase I-IIa trial testing Ad26.COV2.S in healthy adults. Ad26.COV2.S was given intramuscularly at 5x10^10 or 1x10^11 viral particles, as a single shot or as two shots 56 days apart. TCRbeta repertoire sequencing was used to assess the specificity and breadth of SARS-CoV-2-reactive T cell receptors after Ad26.COV2.S vaccination. Throughout the experiments and outcome assessment, investigators stayed blinded to trial group allocation. A total of around 32 samples were included in the TCR-sequenced set, comprising some 20 Ad26.COV2.S vaccine recipients, 5 placebo recipients and 8 SARS-CoV-2 convalescent individuals. Trial participants were randomized into five groups of five: low-dose or high-dose Ad26.COV2.S given once or twice, or placebo on both occasions.

What the authors observed across the whole study: According to the authors, total T cell responses may have been underestimated by the TCR breadth and depth analyses. Substantial breadth of spike-specific CD8+ and CD4+ T cell responses was reported after vaccination. Comparable non-spike TCR breadth was observed between vaccine and placebo recipients, consistent with only spike being contained in the vaccine. Compared with placebo recipients, Ad26.COV2.S recipients showed higher spike-specific TCR breadth (P = 0.0014). The study lacked the statistical power to compare responses across vaccine doses or regimens.

This specimen's treatment or condition label, per the study, means: some 20 received Ad26.COV2.S at low or high dose, single or two shots; about 5 received placebo; per-sample allocation not given. For vaccine and placebo recipients, repertoires were sequenced using samples collected on day 63 after the first injection. Cohort 1b enrolled some 25 adults aged 18-55 years at a single site in Boston, USA, between 29 July and 7 August 2020. Ad26.COV2.S consisted of a replication-incompetent adenovirus type 26 vector by which a prefusion-stabilized SARS-CoV-2 spike protein from the original Wuhan strain was expressed. TCRbeta CDR3 regions were sequenced with the immunoSEQ Assay. After extraction, genomic DNA underwent amplification by bias-controlled multiplex PCR, followed by high-throughput sequencing. The published analysis was carried out like this. To quantify the absolute abundance of each unique TCRbeta CDR3 region, sequences were collapsed and filtered. T cell fraction was estimated by normalizing TCRbeta template counts to usable DNA, with usable DNA measured through amplification of reference genes found in all nucleated cells. Repertoire TCRs were annotated as SARS-CoV-2-specific when V gene, CDR3 amino acid sequence and J gene were exactly matched to a known reactive TCR set. The reference SARS-CoV-2 TCR set was obtained from MIRA and was filtered for enrichment in COVID-19-positive ImmuneCODE repertoires, whereby public or cross-reactive TCRs were removed. Using the MIRA antigens, annotated TCRs were further analysed by specific ORF or by position within an ORF. Breadth was defined as annotated unique rearrangements over total unique productive rearrangements; depth was the summed frequency of those rearrangements. Two-sided Wilcoxon rank-sum tests were used to compare TCR breadth between groups. The source is immuneACCESS, and TCRdb retained only in-frame sequences with V and J called. Part of the clones is not carried over; for the studies checked, unresolved V genes explain less than half of this, and the remainder is unexplained. V and J calls and clone size are as listed in that table; D and trimming were resolved from the DNA. This sample is represented by roughly 300,000 clones; approximately 86% of them were singletons. Of the sample, about 11% is held by the ten largest clones.

In the case of this clone: Its antigen specificity is not known. There are no base qualities to consult, and no much larger clone falls within one base.

The origin of this receptor is a person aged 18-65 years who received the Ad26.COV2.S COVID-19 vaccine or a placebo. Sequencing was performed on peripheral blood, taken in a trial of Ad26.COV2.S vaccine versus placebo.

The CDR3 in this case is CASRIGTGELFF. In nucleotide form, the sequence is TGTGCCAGCAGGATAGGAACCGGGGAGCTGTTTTTT. This receptor chain uses TRBV7-8 and TRBJ2-2, with the D gene uncertain. CDR1 and CDR2 (SGHVS, FQNEAQ) derive from the germline V gene. CDR3 length: 12 amino acids, cysteine to phenylalanine. Only the CDR3 portion is preserved as DNA: 36 bases, with reading frame beginning at the first base. V lost 6 bases and J lost 5 bases; the stretch between them is 7 bases long.